Detailed here is one T cell receptor (beta chain). Its target is unknown. Trimming cost V 5 bases and J 8 bases; bases outside gene matches: 4. This CDR3 spans 15 amino acids. CDR1 is MNHEY, CDR2 SVGEGT, per germline. This sample is part of a study of CD4 T cells in relation to SARS-CoV-2 and coronaviruses. Study overall: Convalescent patients were fewer than ten males and 4 females; two were Hispanic.

The assay was immunoSEQ multiplex PCR, and TCRdb's table has in-frame clones only and misses some. In the table there are over 35,000 clones, 60% to 85% of which are singletons. The sequencing sample was made of memory CD4+ T cells from PBMCs, cultured in vitro. This chain joins TRBV6-2 or TRBV6-3 and TRBJ2-2; 14 bases map to TRBD2. The source of this sequence is an adult with COVID-19. CDR3 DNA sequence: TGTGCCAGCAGTCCGGGACTAGCGGGAGTTGGGGAGCTGTTTTTT. Translating gives CASSPGLAGVGELFF.